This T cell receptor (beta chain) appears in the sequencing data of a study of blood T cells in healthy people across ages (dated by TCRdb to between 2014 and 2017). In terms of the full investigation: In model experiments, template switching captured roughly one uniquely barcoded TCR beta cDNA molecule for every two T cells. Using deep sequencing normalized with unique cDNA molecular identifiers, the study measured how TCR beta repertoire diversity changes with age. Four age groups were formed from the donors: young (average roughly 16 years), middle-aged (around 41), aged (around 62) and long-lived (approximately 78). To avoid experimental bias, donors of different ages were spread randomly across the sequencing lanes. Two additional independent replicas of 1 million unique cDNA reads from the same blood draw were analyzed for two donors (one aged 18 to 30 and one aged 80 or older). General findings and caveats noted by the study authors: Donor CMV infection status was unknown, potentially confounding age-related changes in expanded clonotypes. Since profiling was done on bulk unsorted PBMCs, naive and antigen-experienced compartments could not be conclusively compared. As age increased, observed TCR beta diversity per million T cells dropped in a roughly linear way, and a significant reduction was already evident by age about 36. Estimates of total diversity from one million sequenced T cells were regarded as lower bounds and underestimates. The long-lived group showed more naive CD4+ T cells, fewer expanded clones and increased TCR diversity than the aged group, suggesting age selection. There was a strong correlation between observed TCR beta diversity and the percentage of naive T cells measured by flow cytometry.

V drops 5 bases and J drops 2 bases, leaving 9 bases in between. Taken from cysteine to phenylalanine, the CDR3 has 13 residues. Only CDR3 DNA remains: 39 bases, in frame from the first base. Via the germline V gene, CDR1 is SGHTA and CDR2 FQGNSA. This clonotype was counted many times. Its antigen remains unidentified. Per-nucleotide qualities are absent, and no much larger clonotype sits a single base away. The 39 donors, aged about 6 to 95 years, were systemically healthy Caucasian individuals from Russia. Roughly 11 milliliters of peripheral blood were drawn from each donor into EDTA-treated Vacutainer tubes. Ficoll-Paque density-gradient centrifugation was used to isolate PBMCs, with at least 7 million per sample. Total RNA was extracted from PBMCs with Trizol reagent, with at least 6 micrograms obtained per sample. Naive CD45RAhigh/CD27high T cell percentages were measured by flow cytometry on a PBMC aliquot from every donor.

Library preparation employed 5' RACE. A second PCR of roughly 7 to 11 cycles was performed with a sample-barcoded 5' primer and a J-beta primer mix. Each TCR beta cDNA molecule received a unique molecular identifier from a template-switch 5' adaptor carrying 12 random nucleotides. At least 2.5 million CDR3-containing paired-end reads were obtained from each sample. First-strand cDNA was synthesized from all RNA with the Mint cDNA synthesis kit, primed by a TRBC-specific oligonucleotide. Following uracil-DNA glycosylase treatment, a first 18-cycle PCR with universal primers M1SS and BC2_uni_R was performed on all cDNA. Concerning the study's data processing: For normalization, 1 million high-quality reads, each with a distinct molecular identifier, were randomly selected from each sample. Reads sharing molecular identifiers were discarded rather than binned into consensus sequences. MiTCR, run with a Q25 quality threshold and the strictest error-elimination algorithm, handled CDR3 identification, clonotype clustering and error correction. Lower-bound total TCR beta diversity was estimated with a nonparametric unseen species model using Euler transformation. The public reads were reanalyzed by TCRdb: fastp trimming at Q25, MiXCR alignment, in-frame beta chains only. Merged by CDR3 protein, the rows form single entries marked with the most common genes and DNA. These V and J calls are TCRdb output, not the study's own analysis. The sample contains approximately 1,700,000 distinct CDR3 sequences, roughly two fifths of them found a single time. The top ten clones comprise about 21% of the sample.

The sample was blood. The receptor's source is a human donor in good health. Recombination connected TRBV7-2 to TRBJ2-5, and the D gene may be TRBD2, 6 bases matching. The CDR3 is CASSRSGQETQYF. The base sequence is TGTGCCAGCAGCCGAAGCGGGCAAGAGACCCAGTACTTC.